This entry lists 21 T cell receptor beta chains sequenced from one sample in a study of cytomegalovirus exposure and HLA in healthy donors. Vbeta (60) and Jbeta (13) primers were used in the PCR. The assay was immunoSEQ multiplex PCR, and TCRdb's table has in-frame clones only and misses some. Among approximately 200,000 clones listed, 60% to 80% were seen once. Sequencing was carried out using PBMCs. The receptors here all came from a woman in her thirties in good health and CMV-seropositive.

The V and J genes are TRBV5-1 and TRBJ1-4, with 7 bases that match TRBD1. V dropped 3 bases and J dropped 8; count of bases not matched to a gene: 13. Germline V gene sequence: CDR1 SGHRS, CDR2 YFSETQ. This CDR3 spans 16 amino acids. The CDR3 sequence: CASSYEQTGPGEKLFF. The CDR3 nucleotides read TGCGCCAGCAGCTACGAACAGACAGGGCCGGGAGAAAAACTGTTTTTT.

This sequence joins TRBV7-9 and TRBJ2-3; 9 nucleotides agree with TRBD2. The CDR3 is made up of 16 amino acids. Trimming at V came to 5 bases and at J to 0 bases, leaving 6 bases not matched to a gene. In germline, CDR1 is SEHNR, CDR2 FQNEAQ (reference sequence). The DNA of the CDR3 is TGTGCCAGCAGCCCGACTAGCGGCCCTAGCACAGATACGCAGTATTTT. Its protein is CASSPTSGPSTDTQYF.

The V and J genes are TRBV5-1 and TRBJ2-1, with TRBD2 identical over 13 bases. Germline-derived CDR1 and CDR2 are SGHRS and YFSETQ. The CDR3 has 16 amino acids. The V gene end was trimmed by 3 bases and the J gene end by 4 bases; junction bases not matched to a gene: 4. CDR3 coding DNA: TGCGCCAGCAGCTGGACTAGCGGGAGCGTATACAATGAGCAGTTCTTC. Encoded protein: CASSWTSGSVYNEQFF.

The CDR3 DNA reads TGCGCCAGCAGCTTCTATAGCGGGAGGGAGGATACGCAGTATTTT. Residues: CASSFYSGREDTQYF. J is TRBJ2-3 and V is TRBV5-1, with 11 nucleotides matching TRBD2. Looked up from germline, CDR1 is SGHRS and CDR2 is YFSETQ. V lost 2 bases, J lost 6 bases, and 5 bases stayed unmatched. The CDR3 sequence is 15 residues long.

This clone has a single count. The chain couples TRBV5-6 to TRBJ2-5, with TRBD1 matching over 7 bases. The end of the DNA is better explained by TRBJ2-7, so the J call may be wrong. CDR1 is SGHDT and CDR2 is YYEEEE in the germline V gene. The CDR3 runs to 15 residues. Here the CDR3 reads CASSLRQGRSYEQYF. Written as DNA, the CDR3 is TGTGCCAGCAGCTTGAGACAGGGCCGCTCCTACGAGCAGTACTTC.

This clone has a single count. The chain combines TRBV6-1 with TRBJ1-1; 7 bases line up with TRBD1. Trimming cost V 6 bases and J 10 bases; bases outside gene matches: 8. This CDR3 is 12 amino acids long. Germline values: CDR1 MNHNS, CDR2 SASEGT. CDR3 protein: CASSLQQGRAFF. CDR3 nucleotides: TGTGCCAGCAGCCTTCAACAGGGGCGAGCTTTCTTT.

This clone turned up a few times. This chain connects TRBV5-1 to TRBJ1-4; 7 positions agree with TRBD1. Per the germline V gene, CDR1 is SGHRS and CDR2 is YFSETQ. This CDR3 comprises 16 residues. Trimming removed 4 bases from V and 4 bases from J; junction bases left unmatched: 10. CDR3: CASSLPSGTDNEKLFF. DNA for the CDR3: TGCGCCAGCAGCCTCCCTTCCGGGACAGATAATGAAAAACTGTTTTTT.

The V call is TRBV28, the J call TRBJ2-1; TRBD2 matches at 12 bases. With 6 bases clipped from V and 8 bases from J, the junction kept 8 bases outside the gene matches. The germline CDR1 and CDR2 sequences are MDHEN and SYDVKM. The CDR3 is 15 residues long. The CDR3 coding sequence is TGTGCCAGCAGCCCCGGGACTAGCGGGTACGATGAGCAGTTCTTC. Its translation: CASSPGTSGYDEQFF.

The V gene is TRBV5-1, the J gene TRBJ1-1; 10 bases agree with TRBD1. CDR3 size: 16 residues. Trimming took 0 bases from V and 2 from J; bases not matched to a gene: 4. Germline V gene data show CDR1 as SGHRS and CDR2 as YFSETQ. This chain's CDR3 is CASSLGTGGKNTEAFF. The CDR3 DNA reads as TGCGCCAGCAGCTTGGGGACAGGGGGGAAAAACACTGAAGCTTTCTTT.

V usage is TRBV7-9 and J usage is TRBJ2-7; 8 bases align to TRBD2. Germline CDR1 SEHNR, CDR2 FQNEAQ (reference sequence). V shed 4 bases, J shed 3 bases, and the junction held 5 bases outside the gene matches. This CDR3 spans 14 amino acids. The CDR3 loop reads CASSSTGTSYEQYF. In DNA, the CDR3 is TGTGCCAGCAGCTCAACCGGGACTAGCTACGAGCAGTACTTC.

This chain connects TRBV2 to TRBJ2-1, with 11 positions matching TRBD2. V was clipped by 3 bases and J by 7 bases; unmatched bases: 8. CDR3 length: 16 residues. The germline CDR1 and CDR2 sequences are SNHLY and FYNNEI. Here the CDR3 DNA reads TGTGCCAGCAGTGAGGAACTAGCGGGAGTGGAAAATGAGCAGTTCTTC. It is translated as CASSEELAGVENEQFF.

This clone has just a few counts. The V and J genes are TRBV7-9 and TRBJ1-1; 9 bases line up with TRBD1. The CDR3 is 15 amino acids. The germline V gene encodes CDR1 SEHNR and CDR2 FQNEAQ (reference sequence). Trimming removed 4 bases from V and 6 bases from J; junction bases left unmatched: 9. The CDR3 DNA reads as TGTGCCAGCAGCTCAATACAGGGGGCGAGGGCTGAAGCTTTCTTT. The encoded protein is CASSSIQGARAEAFF.

The CDR3 DNA follows: TGTGCCAGCAGCTTATACGGCACTGAAGCTTTCTTT. Its translation: CASSLYGTEAFF. The chain couples TRBV7-8 to TRBJ1-1; the D is unclear. The germline V gene encodes CDR1 SGHVS and CDR2 FQNEAQ. Trimming removed 2 bases from V and 4 bases from J, with 5 bases in between. The CDR3 loop spans 12 amino acids.

The rearrangement uses TRBV18 and TRBJ1-1; D is unclear. V lost 3 bases and J 5 bases, leaving 7 bases between the germline ends. Germline V lookup: CDR1 KGHSH, CDR2 LQKENI. This CDR3 is 12 amino acids long. CDR3 in amino acids: CASSPRETEAFF. The CDR3 nucleotides are TGTGCCAGCTCACCGAGGGAAACTGAAGCTTTCTTT.

V and J are TRBV28 and TRBJ2-7; D perhaps matches TRBD2 (6 bases). The CDR3 extends over 14 amino acids. The V and J ends lost 6 bases and 0 bases respectively, with 12 bases between them. Germline V lookup: CDR1 MDHEN, CDR2 SYDVKM. CDR3 region: CASRGLSISYEQYF. DNA of the CDR3: TGTGCCAGCAGGGGACTCAGCATCTCCTACGAGCAGTACTTC. The variable domain in full, completed from reference TRBV28 and TRBJ2-7, reads DVKVTQSSRYLVKRTGEKVFLECVQDMDHENMFWYRQDPGLGLRLIYFSYDVKMKEKGDIPEGYSVSREKKERFSLILESASTNQTSMYLCASRGLSISYEQYFGPGTRLTVT.

This chain links TRBV5-4 with TRBJ2-3; D is perhaps TRBD1 (5 bases). V was cut by 5 bases and J by 4 bases, with 11 bases left in between. Germline CDR1 and CDR2: SGHNT and YYREEE (reference sequence). The CDR3 totals 13 residues. CDR3: CASREGAADTQYF. The CDR3 DNA is TGTGCCAGCAGAGAAGGGGCAGCAGATACGCAGTATTTT.

This chain connects TRBV11-2 to TRBJ2-1, with 11 nucleotides matching TRBD2. J gave up 9 bases and V 2 bases, and 6 bases lay outside the gene matches. The CDR3 is 15 residues long. Germline loops: CDR1 SGHAT, CDR2 FQNNGV. The CDR3 sequence is CASSLTSGSAVEQFF. In nucleotides, the CDR3 is TGTGCCAGCAGCTTAACTAGCGGGAGCGCCGTTGAGCAGTTCTTC.

The chain carries TRBV25-1 and TRBJ2-1, with TRBD2 matching 9 bases. CDR3 length: 14 residues. J gave up 7 bases and V 2 bases, and 3 bases lay outside the gene matches. The germline V gene has CDR1 MGHDK and CDR2 SYGVNS. The CDR3 loop is CASSELAGGNEQFF. The CDR3 bases are TGTGCCAGCAGTGAACTGGCGGGAGGGAATGAGCAGTTCTTC. Full variable domain (rest looked up from reference TRBV25-1 and TRBJ2-1): EADIYQTPRYLVIGTGKKITLECSQTMGHDKMYWYQQDPGMELHLIHYSYGVNSTEKGDLSSESTVSRIRTEHFPLTLESARPSHTSQYLCASSELAGGNEQFFGPGTRLTVL.

The CDR3 region has the DNA TGTGCCAGCAGTTGGACAGGGGAGAATCAGCCCCAGCATTTT. The encoded protein is CASSWTGENQPQHF. The chain couples TRBV27 to TRBJ1-5; 9 nucleotides align to TRBD1. CDR1 and CDR2 (germline): MNHEY, SMNVEV (reference sequence). The ends lost 4 bases at V and 4 bases at J; junction bases unmatched: 2. CDR3 length: 14 residues.

This chain uses TRBV9 with TRBJ2-2, with D possibly TRBD2 on 7 matching bases. The CDR3 length is 15 residues. Per germline, CDR1 SGDLS and CDR2 YYNGEE. V shed 0 bases and J shed 3 bases, with 9 bases lying between them. The CDR3 protein is CASSVGGGDTGELFF. CDR3 coding DNA: TGTGCCAGCAGCGTAGGAGGGGGGGACACCGGGGAGCTGTTTTTT.

The V call is TRBV6-1, the J call TRBJ2-1, with D perhaps matching TRBD2 (5 bases). Trimming removed 4 bases at V and 4 bases at J, with 11 bases between. The CDR3 sequence is 14 residues long. CDR1 MNHNS and CDR2 SASEGT come from the germline V gene. The CDR3 nucleotides read TGTGCCAGCAGTGGGAGGACGGAGTACAATGAGCAGTTCTTC. Translated, it gives CASSGRTEYNEQFF.